The rows below give T cell receptor beta chains drawn from one sample of a study of blood T cell repertoires in COVID-19. Clones were sequenced by immunoSEQ multiplex PCR, and TCRdb holds only the in-frame ones, with some missing. Of hundreds of thousands of clones in the sample, approximately 85% were seen once. Sample: PBMCs or T cells enriched from blood (not recorded which). The receptors here all came from a woman aged 30 to 39 who had recovered from COVID-19. Both conserved end residues are part of each CDR3. The D gene is left open where the match is weak. Expanded clones are given a class, and other clones once, few, many or no size at all.

>TRBJ2-3|TRBV5-1|TRBD2|NA
CASRLAASVTDTQYF
TGCGCCAGCCGACTAGCGGCGAGTGTGACAGATACGCAGTATTTT
>TRBJ1-5|TRBV19|NA|NA
CASSASHLSNQPQHF
TGTGCCAGTAGTGCCAGTCACCTTAGCAATCAGCCCCAGCATTTT
>TRBJ1-1|TRBV6-5|NA|NA
CATKLGGTEAFF
TGTGCCACTAAATTGGGGGGCACTGAAGCTTTCTTT
>TRBJ1-5|TRBV5-6|TRBD1|NA
CASSRDREIPPYSNQPQHF
TGTGCCAGCAGCAGGGACAGAGAGATACCGCCGTATAGCAATCAGCCCCAGCATTTT
>TRBJ2-2|TRBV28|NA|NA
CASNTGSDPRGVELFF
TGTGCCAGCAATACCGGGTCCGACCCCCGCGGCGTGGAGCTGTTTTTT
>TRBJ2-2|TRBV21-1|NA|NA
CASSKARRDRGESNTGELFF
TGTGCCAGCAGCAAGGCTCGCCGGGACAGGGGAGAGTCGAACACCGGGGAGCTGTTTTTT
>TRBJ1-3|TRBV11-2|NA|NA
CASSLGGGHSGNTIYF
TGTGCCAGCTCTCTAGGGGGGGGGCATTCTGGAAACACCATATATTTT
>TRBJ1-2|TRBV10-3|NA|NA
CAISERGGLKRNGYTF
TGTGCCATCAGTGAGAGGGGGGGGCTTAAGCGGAATGGCTACACCTTC
>TRBJ2-7|TRBV5-1|TRBD2|NA
CASSLTSGIVYEQYF
TGCGCCAGCAGCTTGACTAGCGGAATCGTCTACGAGCAGTACTTC
>TRBJ1-5|TRBV28|NA|NA
CASSYGQPQHF
TGTGCCAGCAGTTACGGTCAGCCCCAGCATTTT
>TRBJ2-3|TRBV24-1|NA|NA
CATSSTGSTDTQYF
TGTGCCACCAGCTCGACTGGGAGCACAGATACGCAGTATTTT
>TRBJ2-2|TRBV3-1/TRBV3-2|NA|once
CASSQVLAWNTGELFF
TGTGCCAGCAGCCAGGTCCTAGCATGGAACACCGGGGAGCTGTTTTTT
>TRBJ2-7|TRBV4-1|TRBD2|NA
CASSQETSGTISYEQYF
TGCGCCAGCAGCCAAGAAACTAGCGGGACGATCTCCTACGAGCAGTACTTC
>TRBJ1-2|TRBV7-2|NA|NA
CASSLGQNYYGYTF
TGTGCCAGCAGCTTAGGACAGAATTATTATGGCTACACCTTC
>TRBJ2-7|TRBV4-1|TRBD2|NA
CASSRMGLADGEQYF
TGCGCCAGCAGCCGCATGGGACTAGCGGATGGGGAGCAGTACTTC
>TRBJ1-2|TRBV27|TRBD1|NA
CASGTGQGEGYGYTF
TGTGCCAGCGGAACGGGACAGGGCGAGGGGTATGGCTACACCTTC
>TRBJ2-5|TRBV7-2|TRBD1|NA
CASSVTGAPETQYF
TGTGCCAGCAGCGTAACAGGGGCCCCGGAGACCCAGTACTTC
>TRBJ2-1|TRBV29-1|NA|NA
CSVQDSNEQFF
TGCAGCGTTCAGGACAGCAATGAGCAGTTCTTC
>TRBJ2-4|TRBV28|TRBD1|NA
CASSPDRARAKNIQYF
TGTGCCAGCAGTCCTGACAGGGCCCGGGCCAAAAACATTCAGTACTTC
>TRBJ1-1|TRBV2|NA|NA
CASTGPVGSNTEAFF
TGTGCCAGCACTGGGCCGGTAGGCAGCAACACTGAAGCTTTCTTT
>TRBJ2-1|TRBV18|TRBD1|NA
CASSPSTGNEQFF
TGTGCCAGCTCACCCTCGACAGGGAATGAGCAGTTCTTC
>TRBJ2-7|TRBV7-3|TRBD1|NA
CASSQTGQGFYEQYF
TGTGCCAGCAGCCAGACGGGACAGGGGTTCTACGAGCAGTACTTC
>TRBJ2-1|TRBV3-1/TRBV3-2|TRBD2|NA
CASSQGSGGSSYNEQFF
TGTGCCAGCAGCCAGGGTAGCGGGGGAAGCTCCTACAATGAGCAGTTCTTC
>TRBJ2-7|TRBV28|NA|NA
CASSDKALSYEQYF
TGTGCCAGCTCGGACAAGGCCCTATCCTACGAGCAGTACTTC
>TRBJ2-7|TRBV5-1|TRBD1|NA
CASSAGTGIYEQYF
TGCGCCAGCAGCGCCGGGACAGGGATCTACGAGCAGTACTTC
>TRBJ1-1|TRBV19|TRBD1|NA
CASSMWPGGYTEAFF
TGTGCCAGTAGTATGTGGCCAGGGGGTTACACTGAAGCTTTCTTT
>TRBJ1-3|TRBV7-8|NA|NA
CASSSAGYRESSGNTIYF
TGTGCCAGCAGCTCCGCAGGGTACCGGGAGAGCTCTGGAAACACCATATATTTT
>TRBJ1-4|TRBV28|NA|NA
CASKLPERELFF
TGTGCCAGCAAATTACCCGAGAGAGAACTGTTTTTT
>TRBJ1-2|TRBV30|NA|NA
CAWIRVEGVYGYTF
TGTGCCTGGATAAGAGTCGAGGGGGTCTATGGCTACACCTTC
>TRBJ1-2|TRBV29-1|NA|NA
CSVEDEGFNYGYTF
TGCAGCGTTGAAGACGAGGGTTTTAACTATGGCTACACCTTC
>TRBJ1-6|TRBV6-5|TRBD1|NA
CASSYSQGLFIPLHF
TGTGCCAGCAGTTACTCACAGGGGCTATTTATCCCCCTCCACTTT
>TRBJ1-4|TRBV28|NA|NA
CASSLSLAATNEKLFF
TGTGCCAGCAGTTTATCCCTAGCTGCAACTAATGAAAAACTGTTTTTT
>TRBJ1-1|TRBV10-3|TRBD1|NA
CAINRGQKGTEAFF
TGTGCCATCAACAGGGGGCAGAAGGGCACTGAAGCTTTCTTT
>TRBJ2-1|TRBV3-1/TRBV3-2|NA|NA
CASSQGLGGADEQFF
TGTGCCAGCAGCCAAGGCCTAGGTGGGGCAGATGAGCAGTTCTTC
>TRBJ2-7|TRBV27|TRBD1|NA
CASSRDSHEQYF
TGTGCCAGCAGTAGGGACAGCCACGAGCAGTACTTC
>TRBJ2-7|TRBV15|TRBD2|NA
CATSRVAGGPQYEQYF
TGTGCCACCAGCAGAGTAGCGGGAGGCCCCCAATACGAGCAGTACTTC
>TRBJ1-3|TRBV11-2|NA|NA
CASSFNGLASSGNTIYF
TGTGCCAGCAGCTTCAATGGGCTGGCATCATCTGGAAACACCATATATTTT
>TRBJ1-1|TRBV6-1|NA|NA
CASSEGQGILNTEAFF
TGTGCCAGCAGTGAGGGGCAGGGGATATTGAACACTGAAGCTTTCTTT
>TRBJ2-3|TRBV7-3|TRBD1|NA
CASSLEGALTSDTQYF
TGTGCCAGCAGCTTAGAGGGGGCGCTCACTTCAGATACGCAGTATTTT
>TRBJ2-4|TRBV9|TRBD1|NA
CASSFRGLAKNIQYF
TGTGCCAGCAGCTTCAGGGGGCTCGCCAAAAACATTCAGTACTTC
>TRBJ2-1|TRBV28|TRBD2|NA
CASSFGTSIYNEQFF
TGTGCCAGCAGTTTTGGGACTAGCATTTACAATGAGCAGTTCTTC
>TRBJ2-2|TRBV7-8|TRBD2|NA
CASSAVGLADTGELFF
TGTGCCAGCAGCGCAGTCGGCCTAGCGGACACCGGGGAGCTGTTTTTT
>TRBJ1-2|TRBV27|NA|NA
CASSPHRGKPYGYTF
TGTGCCAGCAGCCCCCATCGGGGTAAGCCCTATGGCTACACCTTC
>TRBJ1-3|TRBV12-3/TRBV12-4|NA|NA
CASRVGSGNTIYF
TGTGCCAGCAGAGTCGGGTCTGGAAACACCATATATTTT
>TRBJ2-2|TRBV5-4|TRBD2|NA
CASSPGTSGNTGELFF
TGTGCCAGCAGCCCCGGGACTAGCGGGAATACCGGGGAGCTGTTTTTT
>TRBJ1-5|TRBV27|TRBD1|NA
CASSFAGTGNKGRNQPQHF
TGTGCCAGCAGTTTTGCCGGGACAGGGAACAAGGGACGCAATCAGCCCCAGCATTTT
>TRBJ1-3|TRBV9|NA|NA
CASSVAGNSGNTIYF
TGTGCCAGCAGCGTAGCGGGGAACTCTGGAAACACCATATATTTT
>TRBJ1-4|TRBV18|TRBD1|NA
CASSSDQGAFEKLFF
TGTGCCAGCTCATCAGACCAGGGGGCTTTTGAAAAACTGTTTTTT
>TRBJ2-5|TRBV7-2|NA|NA
CASSLQETQYF
TGTGCCAGCAGCCTTCAAGAGACCCAGTACTTC
>TRBJ2-7|TRBV5-6|TRBD1|NA
CASSLGRGQEQYF
TGTGCCAGCAGCTTGGGAAGGGGGCAGGAGCAGTACTTC
>TRBJ1-1|TRBV5-1|NA|once
CASSFGRTTEAFF
TGCGCCAGCAGCTTCGGCAGGACAACTGAAGCTTTCTTT
>TRBJ1-5|TRBV4-2|TRBD1|once
CASSQVYRGDQPQHF
TGTGCCAGCAGCCAAGTCTACAGGGGGGATCAGCCCCAGCATTTT
>TRBJ1-4|TRBV9|NA|NA
CASSQGGKLFF
TGTGCCAGCAGCCAGGGTGGGAAACTGTTTTTT
>TRBJ1-4|TRBV7-9|TRBD1|NA
CASSSGQGFNEKLFF
TGTGCCAGCAGCTCAGGACAGGGATTTAATGAAAAACTGTTTTTT
>TRBJ1-1|TRBV10-3|NA|NA
CAISTGDTEAFF
TGTGCCATCAGTACGGGGGACACTGAAGCTTTCTTT
>TRBJ2-7|TRBV4-3|TRBD2|NA
CASSQDPTSRWGEQYF
TGCGCCAGCAGCCAAGACCCGACTAGCCGATGGGGCGAGCAGTACTTC
>TRBJ2-3|TRBV10-3|TRBD2|NA
CAIGTSGNTDTQYF
TGTGCCATCGGAACTAGCGGGAACACAGATACGCAGTATTTT
>TRBJ2-5|TRBV9|TRBD1|NA
CASSPRRGSETQYF
TGTGCCAGCAGCCCCCGCAGGGGGAGTGAGACCCAGTACTTC
>TRBJ2-5|TRBV15|NA|NA
CATSRDDRIETQYF
TGTGCCACCAGCAGAGACGACAGAATAGAGACCCAGTACTTC
>TRBJ2-1|TRBV9|NA|NA
CASEGANNEQFF
TGTGCCAGCGAAGGGGCCAACAATGAGCAGTTCTTC